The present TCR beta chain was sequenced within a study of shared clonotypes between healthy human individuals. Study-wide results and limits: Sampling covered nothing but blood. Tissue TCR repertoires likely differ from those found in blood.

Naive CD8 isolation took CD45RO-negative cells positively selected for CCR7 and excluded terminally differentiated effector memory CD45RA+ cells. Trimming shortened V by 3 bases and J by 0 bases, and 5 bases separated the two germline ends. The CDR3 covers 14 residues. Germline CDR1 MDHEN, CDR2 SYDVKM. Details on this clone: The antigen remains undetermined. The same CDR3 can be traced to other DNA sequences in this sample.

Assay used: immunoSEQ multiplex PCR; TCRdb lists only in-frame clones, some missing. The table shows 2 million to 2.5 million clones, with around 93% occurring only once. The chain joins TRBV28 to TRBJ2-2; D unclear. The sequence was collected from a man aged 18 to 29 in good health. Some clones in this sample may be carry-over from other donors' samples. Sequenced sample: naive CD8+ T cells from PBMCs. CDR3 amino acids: CASSLGANTGELFF. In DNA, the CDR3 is TGTGCCAGCAGTTTGGGTGCGAACACCGGGGAGCTGTTTTTT.